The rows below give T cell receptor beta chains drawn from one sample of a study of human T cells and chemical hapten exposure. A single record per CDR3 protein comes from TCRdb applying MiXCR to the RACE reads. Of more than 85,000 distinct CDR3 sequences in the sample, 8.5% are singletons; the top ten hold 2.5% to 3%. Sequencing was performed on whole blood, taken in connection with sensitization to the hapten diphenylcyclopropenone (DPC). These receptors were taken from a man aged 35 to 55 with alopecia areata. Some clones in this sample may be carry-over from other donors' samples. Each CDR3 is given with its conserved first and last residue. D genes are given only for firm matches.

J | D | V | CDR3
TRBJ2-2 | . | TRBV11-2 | CASSLERQTGELFF
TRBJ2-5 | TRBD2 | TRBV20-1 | CSATGLAGGRETQYF
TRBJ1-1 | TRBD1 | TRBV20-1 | CSRNRGGNTEAFF
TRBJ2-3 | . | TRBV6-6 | CASSYRRESTDTQYF
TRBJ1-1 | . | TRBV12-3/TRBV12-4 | CASAFGSRDTEAFF
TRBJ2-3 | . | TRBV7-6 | CASSLGFNGRRVDTDTQYF
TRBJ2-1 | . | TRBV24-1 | CATSERDNEQFF
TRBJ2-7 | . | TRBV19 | CASSITQAYEQYF
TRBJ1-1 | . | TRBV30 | CAWSRPPGTEAFF
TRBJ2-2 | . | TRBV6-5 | CASITPETGELFF
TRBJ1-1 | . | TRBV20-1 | CSAIIQNTEAFF
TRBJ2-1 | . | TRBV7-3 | CASAAAGDEQFF
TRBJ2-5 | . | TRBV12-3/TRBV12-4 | CASSFGDKETQYF
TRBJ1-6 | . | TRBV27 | CASSLAPRPNNSPLHF
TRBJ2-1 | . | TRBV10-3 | CAIENRDSYNEQFF
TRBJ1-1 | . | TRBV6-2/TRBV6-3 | CASSYHTERAWTEAFF
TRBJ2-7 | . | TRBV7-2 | CASSSRDRDEQYF
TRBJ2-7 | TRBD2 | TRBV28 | CASSLRGWLAGRSLYEQYF
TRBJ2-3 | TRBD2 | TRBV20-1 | CSARDQTSITDTQYF
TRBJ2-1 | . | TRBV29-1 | CSVEVSGNNEQFF
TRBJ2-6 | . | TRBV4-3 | CASSQEQDASGANVLTF
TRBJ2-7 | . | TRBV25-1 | CASSELGYASEQYF
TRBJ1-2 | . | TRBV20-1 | CSARDPTGSNYGYTF
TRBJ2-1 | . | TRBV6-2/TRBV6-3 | CASRAASVNEQFF
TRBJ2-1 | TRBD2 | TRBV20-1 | CSARGTSVIYNEQFF
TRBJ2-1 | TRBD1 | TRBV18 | CASSRGTGQQNEQFF
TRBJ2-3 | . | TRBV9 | CASTKALRFTDTQYF